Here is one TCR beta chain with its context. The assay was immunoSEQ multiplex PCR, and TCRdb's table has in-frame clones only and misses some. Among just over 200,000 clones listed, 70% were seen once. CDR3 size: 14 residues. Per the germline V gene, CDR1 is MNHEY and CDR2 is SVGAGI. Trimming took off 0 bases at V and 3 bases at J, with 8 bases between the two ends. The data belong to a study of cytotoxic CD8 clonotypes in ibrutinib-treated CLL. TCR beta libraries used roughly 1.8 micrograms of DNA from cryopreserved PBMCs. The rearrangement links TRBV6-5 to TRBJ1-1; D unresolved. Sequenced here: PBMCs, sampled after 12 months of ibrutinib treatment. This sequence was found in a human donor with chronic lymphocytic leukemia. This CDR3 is CASSYSMGYTEAFF. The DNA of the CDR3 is TGTGCCAGCAGTTACTCCATGGGTTACACTGAAGCTTTCTTT.